This is a list of T cell receptor beta chains from one sample in a study of blood T cell repertoires in COVID-19. TCRdb's copy holds only in-frame clones and misses some; the assay was immunoSEQ multiplex PCR. The table records 210,000 or so clones, approximately 82% of them present only once. Sample: peripheral blood. All receptors come from a man in his fifties with active or convalescent COVID-19. Both conserved end residues are part of each CDR3. The order of the fields is CDR3 DNA, CDR3 protein, D gene, clone size, V gene, J gene. The D gene is left open where the match is weak. Only some rows state a clone size, as once, few, many or a class for expanded clones.

DNA: TGTGCCAGCAGCTGGGGACAGGGGGAAAAACTGTTTTTT
CDR3: CASSWGQGEKLFF
D: TRBD1
size: NA
V: TRBV5-4
J: TRBJ1-4

DNA: TGTGCCGGAAGGGAGGGACAGGGGGCGATTGGCGAGCAGTACTTC
CDR3: CAGREGQGAIGEQYF
D: TRBD1
size: NA
V: TRBV7-9
J: TRBJ2-7

DNA: TGCGCCAGCAGCTTGGGAGGAATGAACACTGAAGCTTTCTTT
CDR3: CASSLGGMNTEAFF
D: NA
size: NA
V: TRBV5-1
J: TRBJ1-1

DNA: TGTGCCAGCAGTCGGGGGGGACAGGGGAGTAGTCAGCCCCAGCATTTT
CDR3: CASSRGGQGSSQPQHF
D: TRBD1
size: NA
V: TRBV28
J: TRBJ1-5

DNA: TGTGCCAGCAGATCTTTCACTAGCGCCGAGCAGTACTTC
CDR3: CASRSFTSAEQYF
D: TRBD2
size: NA
V: TRBV12-3/TRBV12-4
J: TRBJ2-7

DNA: TGTGCCAGCAGCTTACAGGGGATGGATGAAAAACTGTTTTTT
CDR3: CASSLQGMDEKLFF
D: TRBD1
size: once
V: TRBV6-5
J: TRBJ1-4

DNA: TGTGCCTGGAGCCCAGGACAGCGATTAACCAAAAACATTCAGTACTTC
CDR3: CAWSPGQRLTKNIQYF
D: NA
size: NA
V: TRBV30
J: TRBJ2-4

DNA: TGTGCCAGCAGCTTAGGCCCAGGGGCTAACTATGGCTACACCTTC
CDR3: CASSLGPGANYGYTF
D: NA
size: NA
V: TRBV13
J: TRBJ1-2

DNA: TGTGCCAGCAGCGTAGAGGCGGGGAGTACTACGAATACGCAGTATTTT
CDR3: CASSVEAGSTTNTQYF
D: NA
size: NA
V: TRBV9
J: TRBJ2-3

DNA: TGTGCCATCAGTGTTGGGACTGCGACAGATACGCAGTATTTT
CDR3: CAISVGTATDTQYF
D: NA
size: NA
V: TRBV10-3
J: TRBJ2-3

DNA: TGTGCCAGCAGCTTCTTTCAAGGGGGCTATGGCTACACCTTC
CDR3: CASSFFQGGYGYTF
D: NA
size: few
V: TRBV5-8
J: TRBJ1-2

DNA: TGTGCCAGCAGCTTAGTATCCTCCTACGAGCAGTACTTC
CDR3: CASSLVSSYEQYF
D: NA
size: once
V: TRBV7-6
J: TRBJ2-7

DNA: TGTGCCAGCAGCTCTCTAGGGGGGGACACTGAAGCTTTCTTT
CDR3: CASSSLGGDTEAFF
D: NA
size: NA
V: TRBV11-3
J: TRBJ1-1

DNA: TGTGCCAGCAGTGAAGACCCAGGGTGGGATGAGCAGTTCTTC
CDR3: CASSEDPGWDEQFF
D: NA
size: NA
V: TRBV2
J: TRBJ2-1

DNA: TGCAGCGTTGAAGAGTCAGGGGGATCAGAAGCTTTCTTT
CDR3: CSVEESGGSEAFF
D: TRBD1
size: few
V: TRBV29-1
J: TRBJ1-1

DNA: TGTGCCAGCAGCTTAGTAGGACAGGGGAATTATGGCTACACCTTC
CDR3: CASSLVGQGNYGYTF
D: TRBD1
size: NA
V: TRBV7-2
J: TRBJ1-2

DNA: TGCGCCAGCAGCTTGGAGACTTCCACAGATACGCAGTATTTT
CDR3: CASSLETSTDTQYF
D: NA
size: NA
V: TRBV5-1
J: TRBJ2-3

DNA: TGTGCCAGCAGTTCCTCGGAGGGCCGTTTGACCGGGGAGCTGTTTTTT
CDR3: CASSSSEGRLTGELFF
D: NA
size: once
V: TRBV28
J: TRBJ2-2

DNA: TGTGCCAGCAGTTTAAAGGCCAGGGGGTTGCCAATACCCCTCCACTTT
CDR3: CASSLKARGLPIPLHF
D: TRBD1
size: few
V: TRBV28
J: TRBJ1-6

DNA: TGTGCCAGCAGTGGAGACGGACTCCGGAAGGCAGATACGCAGTATTTT
CDR3: CASSGDGLRKADTQYF
D: NA
size: NA
V: TRBV27
J: TRBJ2-3

DNA: TGTGCCAGCAGTCCGGACAGGGCTTATCAGCCCCAGCATTTT
CDR3: CASSPDRAYQPQHF
D: TRBD1
size: NA
V: TRBV27
J: TRBJ1-5

DNA: TGCGCCAGCAGCCATGACACAGGGGGCGCGAACACCGGGGAGCTGTTTTTT
CDR3: CASSHDTGGANTGELFF
D: TRBD1
size: NA
V: TRBV4-3
J: TRBJ2-2

DNA: TGTGCCACCAGTGACCCGGCCACAGGGGGTAATGAGCAGTTCTTC
CDR3: CATSDPATGGNEQFF
D: TRBD1
size: NA
V: TRBV24-1
J: TRBJ2-1

DNA: TGTGCCAGCAGCCCTTCGCTAGCGGGGGTTAACACCGGGGAGCTGTTTTTT
CDR3: CASSPSLAGVNTGELFF
D: TRBD2
size: NA
V: TRBV3-1/TRBV3-2
J: TRBJ2-2

DNA: TGTGCCAGCCTACAGGGGGAAGGAAACACCATATATTTT
CDR3: CASLQGEGNTIYF
D: TRBD1
size: NA
V: TRBV2
J: TRBJ1-3

DNA: TGTGCCAGCACCCTGGGGTCAGGGGATAATTCACCCCTCCACTTT
CDR3: CASTLGSGDNSPLHF
D: NA
size: NA
V: TRBV5-4
J: TRBJ1-6

DNA: TGTGCCAGCAGCTCAAGACTAGCGGGGGGGGCAGATACGCAGTATTTT
CDR3: CASSSRLAGGADTQYF
D: TRBD2
size: NA
V: TRBV7-2
J: TRBJ2-3

DNA: TGTGCCAGCAGCTTACGGGAGATCGATGGCTACACCTTC
CDR3: CASSLREIDGYTF
D: NA
size: NA
V: TRBV7-9
J: TRBJ1-2

DNA: TGTGCCAGCTCCCAAAAGACAGGGAGCTCCTACGAGCAGTACTTC
CDR3: CASSQKTGSSYEQYF
D: TRBD1
size: NA
V: TRBV18
J: TRBJ2-7

DNA: TGCGCCAGCACCTTTGGAGCTGGACTAGCGGGATACAATGAGCAGTTCTTC
CDR3: CASTFGAGLAGYNEQFF
D: TRBD2
size: few
V: TRBV5-1
J: TRBJ2-1

DNA: TGTGCCAGCAGCGTAGCTACGACAGGGGGCCAAGAGACCCAGTACTTC
CDR3: CASSVATTGGQETQYF
D: TRBD1
size: NA
V: TRBV9
J: TRBJ2-5

DNA: TGTGCCAGCAGCAAGAGGCCTACGGACACTGAAGCTTTCTTT
CDR3: CASSKRPTDTEAFF
D: NA
size: few
V: TRBV11-2
J: TRBJ1-1

DNA: TGTGCCAGCAGTTACGGCGGCTATGGCTACACCTTC
CDR3: CASSYGGYGYTF
D: NA
size: NA
V: TRBV6-5
J: TRBJ1-2

DNA: TGTGCCTGGGGGGGACAGTACAATCAGCCCCAGCATTTT
CDR3: CAWGGQYNQPQHF
D: TRBD1
size: NA
V: TRBV30
J: TRBJ1-5

DNA: TGTGCCAGCAGCCCCTGGAGGGGCTCGGGCAATCAGCCCCAGCATTTT
CDR3: CASSPWRGSGNQPQHF
D: NA
size: NA
V: TRBV6-2/TRBV6-3
J: TRBJ1-5

DNA: TGTGCCATCAGTGAACTGGAACAGGGCAACCAAGAGACCCAGTACTTC
CDR3: CAISELEQGNQETQYF
D: NA
size: NA
V: TRBV10-3
J: TRBJ2-5

DNA: TGTGCCAGTAGTATAGGCAGGGGAATCTCCTACGAGCAGTACTTC
CDR3: CASSIGRGISYEQYF
D: NA
size: NA
V: TRBV19
J: TRBJ2-7

DNA: TGTGCCAGCAGCCCCCGGACAGGGGACAGAAACACCATATATTTT
CDR3: CASSPRTGDRNTIYF
D: TRBD1
size: NA
V: TRBV7-2
J: TRBJ1-3

DNA: TGTGCCAGCAGACCTGGGACAGGGGGCACCGGGGAGCTGTTTTTT
CDR3: CASRPGTGGTGELFF
D: TRBD1
size: NA
V: TRBV9
J: TRBJ2-2

DNA: TGTGCCAGCAGTGAAGTTTGGGGGACAGGGTTAAACACTGAAGCTTTCTTT
CDR3: CASSEVWGTGLNTEAFF
D: TRBD1
size: few
V: TRBV6-1
J: TRBJ1-1

DNA: TGTGCCAGTAGTATATACGGACAGAGGGTCATCGGTCAGCCCCAGCATTTT
CDR3: CASSIYGQRVIGQPQHF
D: NA
size: once
V: TRBV19
J: TRBJ1-5

DNA: TGTGCCAGCAGCCCCCTAGCGATAGCCTCCTACGAGCAGTACTTC
CDR3: CASSPLAIASYEQYF
D: NA
size: NA
V: TRBV11-2
J: TRBJ2-7

DNA: TGTGCCAGTGGACAGGGGGTATACGAGCAGTACTTC
CDR3: CASGQGVYEQYF
D: TRBD1
size: NA
V: TRBV27
J: TRBJ2-7

DNA: TGTGCCAGCAGCTCGAGGCAGGGGGCGAGGGGAAAAGAGACCCAGTACTTC
CDR3: CASSSRQGARGKETQYF
D: TRBD1
size: NA
V: TRBV7-6
J: TRBJ2-5

DNA: TGTGCCAGCAGCTTAGATATGACGGGAGTGCCCTACGAGCAGTACTTC
CDR3: CASSLDMTGVPYEQYF
D: NA
size: NA
V: TRBV11-2
J: TRBJ2-7

DNA: TGCGCCAGCACCTTGGGAGTATCCTACGAGCAGTACTTC
CDR3: CASTLGVSYEQYF
D: NA
size: NA
V: TRBV5-1
J: TRBJ2-7